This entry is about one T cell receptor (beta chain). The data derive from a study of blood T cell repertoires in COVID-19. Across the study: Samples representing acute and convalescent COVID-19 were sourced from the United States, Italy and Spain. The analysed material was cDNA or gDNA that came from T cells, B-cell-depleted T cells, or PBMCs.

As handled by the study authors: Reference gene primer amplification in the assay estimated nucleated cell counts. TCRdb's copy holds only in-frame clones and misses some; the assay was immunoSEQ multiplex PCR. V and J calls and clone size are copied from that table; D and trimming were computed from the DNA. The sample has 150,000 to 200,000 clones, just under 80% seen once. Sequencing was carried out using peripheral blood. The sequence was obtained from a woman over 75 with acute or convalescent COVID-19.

The CDR3 here is CASSSTGVNTEAFF. The CDR3 DNA is TGTGCCAGCAGCTCGACAGGGGTGAACACTGAAGCTTTCTTT. This sequence joins TRBV5-4 and TRBJ1-1, with 8 bases aligning to TRBD1. Germline trimming cut 3 bases from V and 0 bases from J; bases unmatched to any gene: 1. Germline V gene lookup returns CDR1 SGHNT and CDR2 YYREEE (reference sequence). The CDR3 runs 14 residues.